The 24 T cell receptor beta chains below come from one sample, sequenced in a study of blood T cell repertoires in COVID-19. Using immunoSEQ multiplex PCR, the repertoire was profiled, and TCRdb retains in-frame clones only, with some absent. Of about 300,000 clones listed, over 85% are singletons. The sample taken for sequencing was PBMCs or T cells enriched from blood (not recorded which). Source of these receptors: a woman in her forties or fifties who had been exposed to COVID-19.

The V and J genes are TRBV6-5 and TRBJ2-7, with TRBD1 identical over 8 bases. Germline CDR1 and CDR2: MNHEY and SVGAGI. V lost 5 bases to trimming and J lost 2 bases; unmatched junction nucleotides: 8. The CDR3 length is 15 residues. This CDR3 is CASSRTTGGPYEQYF. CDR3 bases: TGTGCCAGCAGTCGCACTACAGGGGGTCCCTACGAGCAGTACTTC.

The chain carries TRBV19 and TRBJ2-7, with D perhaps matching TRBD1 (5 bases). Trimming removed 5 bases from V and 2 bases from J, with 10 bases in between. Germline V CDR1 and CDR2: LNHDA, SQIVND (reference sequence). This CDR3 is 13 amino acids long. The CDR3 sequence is CASSPWGPYEQYF. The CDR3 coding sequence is TGTGCCAGTAGTCCCTGGGGCCCCTACGAGCAGTACTTC.

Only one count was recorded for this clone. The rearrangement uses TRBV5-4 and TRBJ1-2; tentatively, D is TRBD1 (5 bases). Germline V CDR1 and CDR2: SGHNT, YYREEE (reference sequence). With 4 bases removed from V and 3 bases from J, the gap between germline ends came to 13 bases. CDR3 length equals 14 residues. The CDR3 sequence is CASSPASGHYGYTF. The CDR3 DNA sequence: TGTGCCAGCAGCCCAGCCTCAGGGCACTATGGCTACACCTTC.

This CDR3 reads CASSSPRDSEKLFF. The CDR3 nucleotides are TGTGCCAGCAGCTCACCCCGGGACAGTGAAAAACTGTTTTTT. The genes are TRBV11-2 and TRBJ1-4, with 7 positions matching TRBD1. The CDR3 extends over 14 amino acids. The germline gives CDR1 SGHAT, CDR2 FQNNGV. V lost 4 bases, J lost 7 bases, and 6 bases stayed unmatched. Full variable domain (missing parts from reference TRBV11-2 and TRBJ1-4): EAGVAQSPRYKIIEKRQSVAFWCNPISGHATLYWYQQILGQGPKLLIQFQNNGVVDDSQLPKDRFSAERLKGVDSTLKIQPAKLEDSAVYLCASSSPRDSEKLFFGSGTQLSVL.

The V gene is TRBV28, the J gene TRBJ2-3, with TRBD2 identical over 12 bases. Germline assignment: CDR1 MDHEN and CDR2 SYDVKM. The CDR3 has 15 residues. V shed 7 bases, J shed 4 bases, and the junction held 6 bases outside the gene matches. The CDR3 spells CASIRLAGGADTQYF. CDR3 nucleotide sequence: TGTGCCAGCATTAGGCTAGCGGGGGGGGCAGATACGCAGTATTTT.

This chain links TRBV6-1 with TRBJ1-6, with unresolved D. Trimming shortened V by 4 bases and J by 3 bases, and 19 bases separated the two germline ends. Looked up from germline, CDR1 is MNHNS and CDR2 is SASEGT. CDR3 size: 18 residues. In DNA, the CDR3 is TGTGCCAGCAGTGGAGGGCCCAATCAATCACGCTATAATTCACCCCTCCACTTT. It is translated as CASSGGPNQSRYNSPLHF.

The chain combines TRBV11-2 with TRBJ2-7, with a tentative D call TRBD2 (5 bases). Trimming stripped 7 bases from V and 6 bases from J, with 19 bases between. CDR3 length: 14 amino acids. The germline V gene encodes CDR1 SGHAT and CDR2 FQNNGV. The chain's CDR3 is CASIPRASFGEQYF. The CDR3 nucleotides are TGTGCCAGCATCCCGAGGGCTAGCTTTGGCGAGCAGTACTTC.

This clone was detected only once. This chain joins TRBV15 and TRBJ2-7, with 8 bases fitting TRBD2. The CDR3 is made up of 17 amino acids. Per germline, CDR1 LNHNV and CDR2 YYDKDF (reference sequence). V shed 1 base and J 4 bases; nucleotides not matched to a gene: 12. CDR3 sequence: CATSRGGAGAGYYEQYF. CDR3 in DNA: TGTGCCACCAGCAGAGGGGGAGCGGGGGCGGGATATTACGAGCAGTACTTC. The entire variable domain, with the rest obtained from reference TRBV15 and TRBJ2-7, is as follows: DAMVIQNPRYQVTQFGKPVTLSCSQTLNHNVMYWYQQKSSQAPKLLFHYYDKDFNNEADTPDNFQSRRPNTSFCFLDIRSPGLGDTAMYLCATSRGGAGAGYYEQYFGPGTRLTVT.

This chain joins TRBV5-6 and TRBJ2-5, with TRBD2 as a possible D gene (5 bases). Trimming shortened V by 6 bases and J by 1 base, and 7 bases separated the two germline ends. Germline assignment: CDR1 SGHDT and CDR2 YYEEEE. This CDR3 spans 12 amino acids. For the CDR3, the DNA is TGTGCCAGCACAGGAGGCCAAGAGACCCAGTACTTC. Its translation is CASTGGQETQYF.

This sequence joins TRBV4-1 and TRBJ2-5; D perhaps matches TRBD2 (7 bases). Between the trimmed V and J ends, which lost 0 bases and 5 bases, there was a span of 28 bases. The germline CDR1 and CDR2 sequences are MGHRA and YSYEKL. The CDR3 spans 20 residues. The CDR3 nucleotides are TGCGCCAGCAGCCAAGAAAGGGGGGGGCAGGCCATACGGGAGGTTGAGACCCAGTACTTC. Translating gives CASSQERGGQAIREVETQYF.

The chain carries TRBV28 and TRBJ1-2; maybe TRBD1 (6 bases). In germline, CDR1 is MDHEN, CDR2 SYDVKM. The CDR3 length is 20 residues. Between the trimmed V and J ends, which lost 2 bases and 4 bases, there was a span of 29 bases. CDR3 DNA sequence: TGTGCCAGCAGTTTAGGGTTCTCTTTTGGACAGACTACTCTTCGCTATGGCTACACCTTC. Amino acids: CASSLGFSFGQTTLRYGYTF.

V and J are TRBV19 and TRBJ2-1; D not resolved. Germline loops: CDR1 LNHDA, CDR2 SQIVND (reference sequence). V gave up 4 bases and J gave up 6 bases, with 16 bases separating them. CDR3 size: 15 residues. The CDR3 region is CASSSYDWPVNEQFF. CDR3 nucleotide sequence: TGTGCCAGTAGTAGCTACGACTGGCCTGTCAATGAGCAGTTCTTC. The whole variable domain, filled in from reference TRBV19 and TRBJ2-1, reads DGGITQSPKYLFRKEGQNVTLSCEQNLNHDAMYWYRQDPGQGLRLIYYSQIVNDFQKGDIAEGYSVSREKKESFPLTVTSAQKNPTAFYLCASSSYDWPVNEQFFGPGTRLTVL.

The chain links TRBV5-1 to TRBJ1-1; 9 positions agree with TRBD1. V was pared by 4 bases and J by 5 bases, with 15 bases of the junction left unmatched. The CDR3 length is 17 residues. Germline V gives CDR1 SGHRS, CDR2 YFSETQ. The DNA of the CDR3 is TGCGCCAGCAGCCCCTCTCCTACAGGGGGCTGGTTTACTGAAGCTTTCTTT. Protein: CASSPSPTGGWFTEAFF. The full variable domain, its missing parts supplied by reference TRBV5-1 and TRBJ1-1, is KAGVTQTPRYLIKTRGQQVTLSCSPISGHRSVSWYQQTPGQGLQFLFEYFSETQRNKGNFPGRFSGRQFSNSRSEMNVSTLELGDSALYLCASSPSPTGGWFTEAFFGQGTRLTVV.

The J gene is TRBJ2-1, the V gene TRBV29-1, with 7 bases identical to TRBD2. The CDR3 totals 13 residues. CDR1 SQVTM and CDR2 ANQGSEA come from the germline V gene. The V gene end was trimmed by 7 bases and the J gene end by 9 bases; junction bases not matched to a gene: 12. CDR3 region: CSASGTYLSEQFF. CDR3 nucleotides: TGCAGCGCCAGCGGGACGTACCTTAGTGAGCAGTTCTTC.

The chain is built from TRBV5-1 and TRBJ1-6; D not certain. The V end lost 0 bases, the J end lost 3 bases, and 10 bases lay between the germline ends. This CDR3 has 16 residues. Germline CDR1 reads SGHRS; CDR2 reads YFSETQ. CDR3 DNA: TGCGCCAGCAGCTTGGCTCAAACGCGCTATAATTCACCCCTCCACTTT. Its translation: CASSLAQTRYNSPLHF.

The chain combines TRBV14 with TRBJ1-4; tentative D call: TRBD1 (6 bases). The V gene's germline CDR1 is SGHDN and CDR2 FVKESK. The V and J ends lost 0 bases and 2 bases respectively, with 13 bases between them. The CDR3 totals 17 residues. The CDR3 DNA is TGTGCCAGCAGCCAAGATCGGGGGGCGGCGACTAATGAAAAACTGTTTTTT. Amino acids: CASSQDRGAATNEKLFF.

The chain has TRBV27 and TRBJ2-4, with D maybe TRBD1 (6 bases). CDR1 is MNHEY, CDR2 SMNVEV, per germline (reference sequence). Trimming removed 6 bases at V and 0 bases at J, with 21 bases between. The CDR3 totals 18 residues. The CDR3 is CASSPQSRDNLAKNIQYF. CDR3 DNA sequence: TGTGCCAGCAGCCCACAAAGCCGGGACAACCTAGCCAAAAACATTCAGTACTTC.

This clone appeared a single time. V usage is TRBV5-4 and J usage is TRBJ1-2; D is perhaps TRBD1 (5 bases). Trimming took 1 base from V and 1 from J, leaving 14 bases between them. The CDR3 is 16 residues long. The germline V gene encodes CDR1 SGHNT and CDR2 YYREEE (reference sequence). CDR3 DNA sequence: TGTGCCAGCAGCTTGTTCCGGGGGACGGGTAACTATGGCTACACCTTC. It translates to CASSLFRGTGNYGYTF. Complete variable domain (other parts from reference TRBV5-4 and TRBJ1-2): ETGVTQSPTHLIKTRGQQVTLRCSSQSGHNTVSWYQQALGQGPQFIFQYYREEENGRGNFPPRFSGLQFPNYSSELNVNALELDDSALYLCASSLFRGTGNYGYTFGSGTRLTVV.

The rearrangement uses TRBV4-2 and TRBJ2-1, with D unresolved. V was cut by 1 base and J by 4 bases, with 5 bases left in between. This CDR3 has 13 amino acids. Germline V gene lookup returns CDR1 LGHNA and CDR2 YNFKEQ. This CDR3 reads CASSQGEYNEQFF. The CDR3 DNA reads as TGTGCCAGCAGCCAAGGCGAGTACAATGAGCAGTTCTTC.

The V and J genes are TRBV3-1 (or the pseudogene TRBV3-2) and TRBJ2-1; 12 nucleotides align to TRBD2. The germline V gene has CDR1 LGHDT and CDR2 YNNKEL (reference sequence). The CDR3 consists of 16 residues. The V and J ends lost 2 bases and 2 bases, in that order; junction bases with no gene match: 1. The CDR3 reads CASSQLAGGTYNEQFF. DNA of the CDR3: TGTGCCAGCAGCCAACTAGCGGGGGGGACCTACAATGAGCAGTTCTTC.

CDR3 region: CASSHDTGASDTQYF. CDR3 nucleotides: TGCGCCAGCAGCCACGATACAGGGGCTTCCGATACGCAGTATTTT. V and J are TRBV4-1 and TRBJ2-3; the match to TRBD1 covers 7 bases. The germline gives CDR1 MGHRA, CDR2 YSYEKL. The CDR3 consists of 15 residues. The V and J ends lost 3 bases and 6 bases, in that order; junction bases with no gene match: 9.

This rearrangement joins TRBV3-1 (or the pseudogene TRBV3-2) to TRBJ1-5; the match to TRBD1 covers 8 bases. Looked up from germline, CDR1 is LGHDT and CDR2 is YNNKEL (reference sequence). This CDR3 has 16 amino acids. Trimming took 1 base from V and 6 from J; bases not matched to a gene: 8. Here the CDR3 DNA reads TGTGCCAGCAGCCAAGGGACAGGGAGTTCTGGTCAGCCCCAGCATTTT. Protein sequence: CASSQGTGSSGQPQHF.

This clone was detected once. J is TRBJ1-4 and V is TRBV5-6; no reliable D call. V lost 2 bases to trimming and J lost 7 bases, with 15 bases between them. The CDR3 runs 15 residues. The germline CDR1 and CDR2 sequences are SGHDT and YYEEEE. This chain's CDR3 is CASSLGTTRTEKLFF. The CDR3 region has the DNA TGTGCCAGCAGCTTAGGAACGACTAGGACTGAAAAACTGTTTTTT.

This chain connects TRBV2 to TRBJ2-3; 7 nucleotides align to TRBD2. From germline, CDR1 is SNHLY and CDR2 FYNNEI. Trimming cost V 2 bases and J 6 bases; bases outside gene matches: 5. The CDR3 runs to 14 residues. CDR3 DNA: TGTGCCAGCAGTGAACGGACTAGTATTGATACGCAGTATTTT. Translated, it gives CASSERTSIDTQYF.